This TCR beta chain is drawn from a study of blood T cell repertoires in COVID-19. The CDR3 contains 20 residues. V was cut by 2 bases and J by 2 bases, with 23 bases left in between. From germline, CDR1 is SGDLS and CDR2 YYNGEE. Clones were sequenced by immunoSEQ multiplex PCR, and TCRdb holds only the in-frame ones, with some missing. The table lists 90,000 to 150,000 clones, around 90% of them singletons. The sequence came from a woman in her 50s with active or convalescent COVID-19. Sequencing input: peripheral blood. The chain combines TRBV9 with TRBJ2-6; D possibly corresponds to TRBD1 (6 bases). The CDR3 sequence: CASSVPTPTGLLAGANVLTF. Written as DNA, the CDR3 is TGTGCCAGCAGCGTTCCAACCCCGACAGGTCTCTTAGCTGGGGCCAACGTCCTGACTTTC.